The 4 T cell receptor beta chains given below trace back to one sample, sequenced in a study of blood T cells in healthy people across ages. For the second PCR, which ran for about 7 to 11 cycles, a sample-barcoded 5' primer and a J-beta primer mix were used. TCRdb re-called the 5' RACE reads with MiXCR, one entry per CDR3 protein. In the table there are hundreds of thousands of distinct CDR3 sequences, less than 25% of which are singletons. These data are also associated with another study on T cells of mothers and their children.

Source material: blood. The receptors shown here come from a boy younger than 18 in good health.

This chain joins TRBV7-6 and TRBJ1-2; no firm D call. CDR3 size: 18 residues. V lost 1 base, J lost 4 bases, and 22 bases lay in between. Germline values: CDR1 SGHVS, CDR2 FNYEAQ. DNA for the CDR3: TGTGCCAGCAGCTTAGGGAGGGATATACGGCTATCAGGCTATGGCTACACCTTC. Translating it yields CASSLGRDIRLSGYGYTF. Full variable domain (remainder filled in from reference TRBV7-6 and TRBJ1-2): GAGVSQSPRYKVTKRGQDVALRCDPISGHVSLYWYRQALGQGPEFLTYFNYEAQQDKSGLPNDRFSAERPEGSISTLTIQRTEQRDSAMYRCASSLGRDIRLSGYGYTFGSGTRLTVV.

The chain employs TRBV20-1 and TRBJ1-6; possibly TRBD1 for D (6 bases). Trimming left V 4 bases short and J 7 bases short, with 20 bases between. CDR3 length: 16 residues. The germline CDR1 and CDR2 sequences are DFQATT and SNEGSKA (reference sequence). CDR3 DNA: TGCAGTGCTATCTCAGGAGCGGGACACGAGAATTCACCCCTCCACTTT. Its protein product is CSAISGAGHENSPLHF.

The rearrangement links TRBV12-3 or TRBV12-4 to TRBJ2-1, with TRBD1 identical over 9 bases. The V and J ends lost 0 bases and 2 bases, in that order; junction bases with no gene match: 14. This CDR3 has 20 amino acids. Written as DNA, the CDR3 is TGTGCCAGCAGTTTAGCTTCCTGGCGACGGTGGGACAGGGCCTACAATGAGCAGTTCTTC. Its translation: CASSLASWRRWDRAYNEQFF.

Points on this clonotype: The junction departs from germline at one end; a sequencing error may be responsible. This rearrangement joins TRBV2 to TRBJ2-5; the D gene is possibly TRBD2 (6 bases). Germline CDR1 SNHLY, CDR2 FYNNEI. The CDR3 extends over 14 amino acids. The CDR3 DNA sequence: TGTGTCAGCAGTGAAGGACTATTCCAAGAGACCCAGTACTTC. Encoded protein: CVSSEGLFQETQYF.